These 21 T cell receptor beta chains originate from one sample sequenced in a study of control samples from healthy donors and cancer patients. The method was immunoSEQ multiplex PCR; TCRdb's version includes in-frame clones alone and lacks a portion of them. The profile covers approximately 120,000 clones, with around 89% appearing a single time and 15% to 20% taken by the ten largest. Sequencing was performed on blood. These receptors were obtained from a woman in her forties or fifties in good health.

The V call is TRBV6-5, the J call TRBJ1-1, with D possibly matching TRBD1 (5 bases). Germline V lookup: CDR1 MNHEY, CDR2 SVGAGI. Trimming removed 1 base from V and 5 bases from J, with 11 bases in between. CDR3 size: 14 residues. CDR3 residues: CASSYLGARTEAFF. The CDR3 DNA sequence: TGTGCCAGCAGTTACTTAGGGGCACGGACTGAAGCTTTCTTT.

V usage is TRBV7-2 and J usage is TRBJ1-5; D remains ambiguous. CDR1 is SGHTA and CDR2 is FQGNSA in the germline V gene. This CDR3 is built from 12 residues. With 4 bases removed from V and 9 bases from J, the gap between germline ends came to 10 bases. CDR3 sequence: CASSWPRRPQHF. In nucleotides, the CDR3 is TGTGCCAGCAGCTGGCCCCGTCGGCCCCAGCATTTT.

The V and J genes are TRBV7-9 and TRBJ2-3; D is tentatively TRBD1 or TRBD2 (7 bases each). From germline, CDR1 is SEHNR and CDR2 FQNEAQ (reference sequence). CDR3 length: 15 amino acids. V was cut by 1 base and J by 6 bases, with 14 bases left in between. The CDR3 region is CASSLGDREGDTQYF. CDR3 in DNA: TGTGCCAGCAGCTTAGGAGACAGGGAGGGTGATACGCAGTATTTT. Full variable domain (rest looked up from reference TRBV7-9 and TRBJ2-3): DTGVSQNPRHKITKRGQNVTFRCDPISEHNRLYWYRQTLGQGPEFLTYFQNEAQLEKSRLLSDRFSAERPKGSFSTLEIQRTEQGDSAMYLCASSLGDREGDTQYFGPGTRLTVL.

This clone appeared once. The chain uses TRBV9 and TRBJ2-2; 13 nucleotides line up with TRBD2. The V segment lost 3 bases and the J segment 3 bases; nucleotides outside the gene matches: 5. This CDR3 has 17 amino acids. Germline assignment: CDR1 SGDLS and CDR2 YYNGEE. DNA of the CDR3: TGTGCCAGCAGCGCTCCCGGGACTAGCGGGGACACCGGGGAGCTGTTTTTT. Residues: CASSAPGTSGDTGELFF.

The chain employs TRBV19 and TRBJ2-3, with TRBD2 matching over 7 bases. This CDR3 is 12 amino acids long. V trimming: 8 bases; J trimming: 4 bases; junction bases outside the gene matches: 3. Germline V gene lookup returns CDR1 LNHDA and CDR2 SQIVND (reference sequence). Here the CDR3 DNA reads TGTGCCAGTGGGAGGGTGGCAGATACGCAGTATTTT. Translation gives CASGRVADTQYF.

The chain links TRBV11-2 to TRBJ1-1, with 8 nucleotides matching TRBD1. CDR3 length equals 15 residues. The germline CDR1 and CDR2 sequences are SGHAT and FQNNGV. V lost 5 bases, J lost 1 base, and 6 bases stayed unmatched. Here the CDR3 reads CASSLRTGRNTEAFF. The CDR3 nucleotides are TGTGCCAGCAGCCTAAGGACAGGGAGGAACACTGAAGCTTTCTTT. Together with reference TRBV11-2 and TRBJ1-1, the CDR3 gives the full variable domain: EAGVAQSPRYKIIEKRQSVAFWCNPISGHATLYWYQQILGQGPKLLIQFQNNGVVDDSQLPKDRFSAERLKGVDSTLKIQPAKLEDSAVYLCASSLRTGRNTEAFFGQGTRLTVV.

V gene TRBV30 combines with J gene TRBJ1-1; D not resolved. The germline V and J ends were trimmed by 2 bases and 0 bases, with 10 bases remaining between them. Looked up from germline, CDR1 is GTSNPN and CDR2 is SVGIG (reference sequence). The CDR3 covers 14 residues. The CDR3 DNA follows: TGTGCCTGGAGTTGGCAGTCTTTGAACACTGAAGCTTTCTTT. This gives the protein CAWSWQSLNTEAFF.

V and J are TRBV19 and TRBJ2-3; D remains unclear. This CDR3 is built from 14 residues. From germline, CDR1 is LNHDA and CDR2 SQIVND (reference sequence). The V and J ends lost 7 bases and 6 bases respectively, with 17 bases between them. This CDR3 is CASNPYRAWDTQYF. The CDR3 DNA reads TGTGCCAGTAACCCTTACCGGGCTTGGGATACGCAGTATTTT.

This chain joins TRBV7-3 and TRBJ2-5; TRBD1 aligns across 9 bases. The trim removed 2 bases at V and 5 bases at J, leaving 3 bases unmatched. Germline V gene data show CDR1 as SGHTA and CDR2 as FQGTGA. The CDR3 has 14 residues. This CDR3 reads CASSLGTGSETQYF. The CDR3 DNA follows: TGTGCCAGCAGCTTAGGGACAGGGTCCGAGACCCAGTACTTC. Full variable domain (outside the CDR3, taken from reference TRBV7-3 and TRBJ2-5): GAGVSQTPSNKVTEKGKYVELRCDPISGHTALYWYRQSLGQGPEFLIYFQGTGAADDSGLPNDRFFAVRPEGSVSTLKIQRTERGDSAVYLCASSLGTGSETQYFGPGTRLLVL.

The chain recombines TRBV24-1 with TRBJ2-3; 11 bases match TRBD2. With 3 bases clipped from V and 2 bases from J, the junction kept 18 bases outside the gene matches. Germline V gene lookup returns CDR1 KGHDR and CDR2 SFDVKD. CDR3 size: 21 residues. Here the CDR3 reads CATSDPKTGPIAGGPTDTQYF. CDR3 in DNA: TGTGCCACCAGTGATCCAAAGACAGGGCCGATAGCGGGAGGGCCCACAGATACGCAGTATTTT.

The V and J genes are TRBV5-8 and TRBJ2-2; a possible D gene is TRBD1 (6 bases). The length of the CDR3 is 15 residues. V lost 0 bases, J lost 6 bases, and 12 bases lay in between. Germline V gives CDR1 SGHTS, CDR2 YDEGEE. CDR3 loop: CASSLVGALSGELFF. As DNA, the CDR3 is TGTGCCAGCAGCTTGGTGGGGGCGCTTTCCGGGGAGCTGTTTTTT.

J is TRBJ2-5 and V is TRBV7-8; 10 nucleotides match TRBD1. After removal of 4 bases from V and 2 bases from J, the junction contained 13 bases not matched to a gene. The CDR3 extends over 18 amino acids. Germline V gives CDR1 SGHVS, CDR2 FQNEAQ. In DNA, the CDR3 is TGTGCCAGCAGCTGGCGACAGGGGGCTTTTGGCTTTCAAGAGACCCAGTACTTC. Translated: CASSWRQGAFGFQETQYF.

The chain combines TRBV9 with TRBJ2-1; TRBD2 might be the D (5 bases). From germline, CDR1 is SGDLS and CDR2 YYNGEE. V gave up 4 bases and J gave up 5 bases, with 7 bases separating them. CDR3 length: 12 residues. The CDR3 DNA sequence: TGTGCCAGCAGCACTAGAGACAATGAGCAGTTCTTC. Translating it yields CASSTRDNEQFF.

This chain joins TRBV3-1 (or the pseudogene TRBV3-2) and TRBJ2-2; TRBD2 matches 9 bases. Unmatched junction bases numbered 3, after V lost 7 bases and J lost 3 bases. CDR1 is LGHDT and CDR2 is YNNKEL in the germline V gene (reference sequence). The CDR3 is 14 amino acids. The CDR3 sequence is CASNLAGYTGELFF. CDR3 coding DNA: TGTGCCAGCAACCTAGCGGGGTACACCGGGGAGCTGTTTTTT.

The V gene is TRBV30, the J gene TRBJ1-1; D possibly corresponds to TRBD1 (6 bases). Germline lookup yields CDR1 GTSNPN and CDR2 SVGIG (reference sequence). This CDR3 is 15 amino acids long. Trimming stripped 4 bases from V and 1 base from J, with 16 bases between. CDR3 nucleotides: TGTGCCTGGACCCCCACACAGGGTTGGAACACTGAAGCTTTCTTT. Amino acid sequence: CAWTPTQGWNTEAFF.

The V and J genes are TRBV18 and TRBJ1-1; perhaps TRBD1 as D (5 bases). The germline CDR1 and CDR2 sequences are KGHSH and LQKENI. The germline V and J ends were trimmed by 1 base and 6 bases, with 9 bases remaining between them. The CDR3 totals 13 residues. CDR3 protein: CASSPLTVAEAFF. The CDR3 DNA follows: TGTGCCAGCTCACCACTGACAGTCGCTGAAGCTTTCTTT.

The chain employs TRBV10-3 and TRBJ2-5; D uncertain. V was shortened by 6 bases and J by 0 bases, with 8 bases between the two germline ends. Germline V gene sequence: CDR1 ENHRY, CDR2 SYGVKD. The length of the CDR3 is 13 residues. In DNA, the CDR3 is TGTGCCATCAGGCCGGTGGACCAAGAGACCCAGTACTTC. This translates into CAIRPVDQETQYF.

The V call is TRBV5-5, the J call TRBJ1-1; perhaps TRBD1 as D (6 bases). The germline V and J ends were trimmed by 4 bases and 5 bases, with 15 bases remaining between them. The germline V gene encodes CDR1 SGHKS and CDR2 YYEKEE (reference sequence). The CDR3 has 14 residues. The CDR3 nucleotides read TGTGCCAGCAGCCCGGGGGGCTCAGGGACTGAAGCTTTCTTT. Translation gives CASSPGGSGTEAFF.

The chain is built from TRBV29-1 and TRBJ2-7; 7 bases are a match to TRBD1. V lost 2 bases to trimming and J lost 2 bases; unmatched junction nucleotides: 6. The CDR3 extends over 14 amino acids. Per germline, CDR1 SQVTM and CDR2 ANQGSEA. Here the CDR3 reads CSVESQGETYEQYF. The CDR3, as DNA: TGCAGCGTTGAAAGCCAGGGGGAAACCTACGAGCAGTACTTC.

V usage is TRBV21-1 and J usage is TRBJ2-4; TRBD2, the D gene given by the table, was not confirmed from the DNA. TRBV21-1 is a documented pseudogene. This CDR3 comprises 15 residues. The CDR3 here is CASSQPGLAKNIQYF. CDR3 DNA sequence: TGTGCCAGCTCCCAACCGGGTTTAGCCAAAAACATTCAGTACTTC.

The chain combines TRBV19 with TRBJ1-1; TRBD1 might be the D (6 bases). With 11 bases removed from V and 3 bases from J, the gap between germline ends came to 16 bases. Germline CDR1 LNHDA, CDR2 SQIVND (reference sequence). The CDR3 has 13 residues. CDR3 in amino acids: CAARRTGYTEAFF. The CDR3 nucleotides read TGTGCCGCCCGACGCACAGGGTACACTGAAGCTTTCTTT. Full variable domain (rest looked up from reference TRBV19 and TRBJ1-1): DGGITQSPKYLFRKEGQNVTLSCEQNLNHDAMYWYRQDPGQGLRLIYYSQIVNDFQKGDIAEGYSVSREKKESFPLTVTSAQKNPTAFYLCAARRTGYTEAFFGQGTRLTVV.